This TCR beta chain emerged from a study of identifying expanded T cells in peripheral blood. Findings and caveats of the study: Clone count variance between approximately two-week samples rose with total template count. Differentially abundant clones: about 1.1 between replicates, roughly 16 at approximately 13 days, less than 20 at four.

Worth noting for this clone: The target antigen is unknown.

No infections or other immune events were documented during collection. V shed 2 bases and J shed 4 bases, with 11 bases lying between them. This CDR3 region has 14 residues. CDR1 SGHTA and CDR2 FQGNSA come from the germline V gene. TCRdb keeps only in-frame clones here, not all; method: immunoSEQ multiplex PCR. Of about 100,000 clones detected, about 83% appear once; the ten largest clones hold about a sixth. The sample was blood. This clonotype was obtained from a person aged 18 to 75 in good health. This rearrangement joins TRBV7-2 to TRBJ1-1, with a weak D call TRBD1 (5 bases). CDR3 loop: CASSLTMRGTEAFF. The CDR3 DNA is TGTGCCAGCAGCTTAACAATGAGGGGCACTGAAGCTTTCTTT.